Sequencing of this TCR beta chain was carried out in a study of blood T cell repertoires in COVID-19. Background on the study: Some COVID-19 samples were acute and others convalescent; all came from the United States, Italy and Spain. The analysed material was cDNA or gDNA that came from T cells, B-cell-depleted T cells, or PBMCs.

Participant ages covered about 18 to 89 years across about two dozen US areas. Participants had their cohort set by participant-reported clinical history. Trimming took off 5 bases at V and 1 base at J, with 13 bases between the two ends. The CDR3 has 15 residues. Germline V gene sequence: CDR1 MDHEN, CDR2 SYDVKM. The method was immunoSEQ multiplex PCR; TCRdb's version includes in-frame clones alone and lacks a portion of them. The sample lists fewer than 250,000 clones; 88% were seen once. The sample was PBMCs or T cells enriched from blood (not recorded which). The TCR was taken from a woman aged 50 to 60 with acute COVID-19. The V call is TRBV28, the J call TRBJ2-3, with a weak D call TRBD2 (5 bases). Written as DNA, the CDR3 is TGTGCCAGCAGTAATAGGGAGCGGCGCACAGATACGCAGTATTTT. Translated, it gives CASSNRERRTDTQYF.